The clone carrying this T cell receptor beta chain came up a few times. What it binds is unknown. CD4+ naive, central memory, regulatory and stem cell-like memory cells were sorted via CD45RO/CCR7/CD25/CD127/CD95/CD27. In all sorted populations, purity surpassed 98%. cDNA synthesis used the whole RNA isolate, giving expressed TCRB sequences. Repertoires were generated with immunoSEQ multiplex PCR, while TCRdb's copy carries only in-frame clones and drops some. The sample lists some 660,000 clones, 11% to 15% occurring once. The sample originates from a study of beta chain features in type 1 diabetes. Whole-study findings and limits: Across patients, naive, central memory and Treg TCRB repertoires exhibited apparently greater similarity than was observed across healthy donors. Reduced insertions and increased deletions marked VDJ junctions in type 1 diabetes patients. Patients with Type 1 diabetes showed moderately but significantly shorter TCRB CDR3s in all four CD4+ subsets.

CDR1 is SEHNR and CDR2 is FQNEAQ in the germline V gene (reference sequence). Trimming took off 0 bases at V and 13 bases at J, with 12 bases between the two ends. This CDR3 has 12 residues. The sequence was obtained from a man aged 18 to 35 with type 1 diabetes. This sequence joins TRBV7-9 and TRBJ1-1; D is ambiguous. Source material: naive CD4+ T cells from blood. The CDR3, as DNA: TGTGCCAGCAGCTTAGCAGGAGGCTGGGTTTTCTTT. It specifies CASSLAGGWVFF.